This T cell receptor beta chain came from a study of post-analysis software for immune sequencing data. For the study at large: Patients had relapsing-remitting, secondary progressive or progressive-relapsing multiple sclerosis; some lacked subtype.

A remark on this clonotype: Its specificity is unknown.

The CDR3 runs 16 residues. Germline CDR1 is SEHNR and CDR2 is FQNEAQ (reference sequence). Trimming cost V 2 bases and J 1 base; bases outside gene matches: 4. Tagging with unique molecular identifiers was a feature of the TCR beta cDNA libraries. It was from about 0.94 to 9.7 million T cells that about half a million cDNA molecules came. A single record per CDR3 protein comes from TCRdb applying MiXCR to the PCR reads. Among hundreds of thousands of distinct CDR3 sequences listed, roughly 29% were seen once. Regarding the study as a whole: Significantly lower normalized Chao1 diversity was found in patients with multiple sclerosis relative to controls. Samples sharing a preparation batch grouped tightly together when assessed by F measure. TRBV5-6, TRBV5-1 and TRBV20-1 belonged to a set of a handful of TRBV segments that were more frequent in patients than controls.

This receptor was identified in a girl aged 5 to 17 with multiple sclerosis. The chain employs TRBV7-9 and TRBJ2-3, with TRBD1 identical over 9 bases. The sequenced sample was blood. The CDR3 spells CASSLHRDRGTDTQYF. DNA for the CDR3: TGTGCCAGCAGCTTACATCGGGACAGGGGCACAGATACGCAGTATTTT.